This TCR beta chain was profiled in a study of blood T cell repertoires in COVID-19. Study-level information: Researchers got acute and convalescent COVID-19 samples from the United States, Italy and Spain. PBMCs, B-cell-depleted T cells, or T cells provided the cDNA or gDNA that made up the material.

Original data processing: Reference gene primer amplification in the assay estimated nucleated cell counts. Clones were sequenced by immunoSEQ multiplex PCR, and TCRdb holds only the in-frame ones, with some missing. The V and J calls and clone size come from that table; D and trimming were worked out from the DNA. The sample holds about 75,000 clones, less than 85% seen once. Germline V gene lookup returns CDR1 SNHLY and CDR2 FYNNEI. This CDR3 region has 17 residues. The germline V and J ends were trimmed by 1 base and 0 bases, with 15 bases remaining between them. The sequence derives from a human donor with acute or convalescent COVID-19. The donor label of this sample is uncertain. This chain connects TRBV2 to TRBJ1-1, with a tentative D call TRBD1 (5 bases). Sequencing was carried out using peripheral blood. Here the CDR3 DNA reads TGTGCCAGCAGTGAAGTAACAGGACCCTACATGAACACTGAAGCTTTCTTT. It specifies CASSEVTGPYMNTEAFF.